This is a list of T cell receptor beta chains from one sample in a study of T cell changes during pregnancy in multiple sclerosis. Sequencing used immunoSEQ multiplex PCR; TCRdb keeps in-frame clones, though not all of them. The table lists around 25,000 clones, roughly 86% of them singletons. The sequences come from CD8+ T cells from peripheral blood mononuclear cells, collected in the second trimester of pregnancy. These receptor sequences come from a female donor with multiple sclerosis, enrolled in a pregnancy study. CDR3s leave out the opening cysteine and the closing phenylalanine or tryptophan. Each record gives: CDR3 protein, J gene, clone size, D gene, V gene. D genes are given only for firm matches. Clone size is shown for a subset of rows, as once, few, many or a class of expanded clone.

CDR3: ASSLWGQGAIAGGDTEAF
J: TRBJ1-1
size: -
D: TRBD1
V: TRBV28

CDR3: ASSPGTTPEAF
J: TRBJ1-1
size: -
D: -
V: TRBV9

CDR3: ASIQGTGELF
J: TRBJ2-2
size: -
D: -
V: TRBV10-2

CDR3: ASSFRPSGTGNYGYT
J: TRBJ1-2
size: -
D: TRBD1
V: TRBV19

CDR3: ASSEGPDIWGNTIY
J: TRBJ1-3
size: -
D: -
V: TRBV6-1

CDR3: ASSYFGTNYEQY
J: TRBJ2-7
size: once
D: TRBD2
V: TRBV7-8

CDR3: TSSLPSRGGTDTQY
J: TRBJ2-3
size: -
D: -
V: TRBV1

CDR3: ASSLGERPVDEQF
J: TRBJ2-1
size: -
D: -
V: TRBV5-1

CDR3: ASSNQWNTEAF
J: TRBJ1-1
size: -
D: -
V: TRBV7-3

CDR3: ASSGTSGGAWETQY
J: TRBJ2-5
size: -
D: TRBD2
V: TRBV9

CDR3: ATRLAGEYEQY
J: TRBJ2-7
size: -
D: TRBD2
V: TRBV28

CDR3: ASSQRWGGANNEQF
J: TRBJ2-1
size: -
D: -
V: TRBV4-3

CDR3: ASSLTSPDRGDYT
J: TRBJ1-2
size: once
D: TRBD1
V: TRBV2

CDR3: ASGLGSYTGELF
J: TRBJ2-2
size: -
D: -
V: TRBV12-5

CDR3: ASSGYRGPYEQY
J: -
size: -
D: TRBD1
V: TRBV6-1

CDR3: ASTVRRVAHEQY
J: TRBJ2-7
size: -
D: -
V: TRBV7-8

CDR3: ASTPTGGSYNEQF
J: TRBJ2-1
size: once
D: TRBD1
V: TRBV6-6

CDR3: AWSLGEIGYT
J: TRBJ1-2
size: few
D: -
V: TRBV30

CDR3: ASSLGVGGSYEQY
J: TRBJ2-7
size: -
D: -
V: TRBV5-5

CDR3: ASRATGDRGQPQH
J: TRBJ1-5
size: -
D: TRBD1
V: TRBV6-6

CDR3: ASSALAGAGNTIY
J: TRBJ1-3
size: -
D: -
V: TRBV9

CDR3: ASSWGWGVNTEAF
J: TRBJ1-1
size: -
D: -
V: TRBV2

CDR3: ASSESGLEQY
J: TRBJ2-7
size: -
D: -
V: TRBV10-1

CDR3: ATSREGTWDRRGLGGTEAF
J: TRBJ1-1
size: -
D: TRBD1
V: TRBV15

CDR3: ASTLGGGRGYGYT
J: TRBJ1-2
size: -
D: -
V: TRBV11-2

CDR3: ASSSGTSGGAGETQY
J: TRBJ2-5
size: -
D: TRBD2
V: TRBV5-4